Listed below are T cell receptor beta chains from one sample, sequenced in a study of beta chain features in type 1 diabetes. Clones were read by immunoSEQ multiplex PCR, and TCRdb kept only the in-frame ones, dropping some. The table lists about 340,000 clones, roughly 13% of them singletons. The material sequenced was naive CD4+ T cells from blood. These receptors came from a woman between 18 and 29 years old with type 1 diabetes. Both conserved end residues are part of each CDR3.

j_call v_call cdr3_aa
TRBJ2-5 TRBV29-1 CSVEGTSGQETQYF
TRBJ2-7 TRBV5-1 CASSLYQGSYEQYF
TRBJ2-3 TRBV2 CASSQDSGTDTQYF
TRBJ2-1 TRBV28 CASGTPGQGRYNEQFF
TRBJ1-2 TRBV20-1 CSALRTDGYTF
TRBJ2-3 TRBV7-8 CASSPSDRSTDTQYF
TRBJ2-5 TRBV2 CASSGGHSETQYF
TRBJ2-5 TRBV11-3 CASSSLAEDTQYF
TRBJ1-1 TRBV19 CASLIRDTEAFF
TRBJ2-2 TRBV30 CAWSVQGTGELFF
TRBJ1-2 TRBV2 CASIRDRGRHYGYTF
TRBJ2-1 TRBV5-4 CASSDMVLGSHTYNEQFF
TRBJ2-7 TRBV27 CASSLFGEQYF
TRBJ2-4 TRBV30 CACFGISGSGVAKNIQYF
TRBJ2-6 TRBV13 CASFQGKHSGANVLTF
TRBJ2-5 TRBV5-1 CASSSRTSEGTQYF
TRBJ1-5 TRBV5-1 CASSLTGGQPQHF
TRBJ1-3 TRBV30 CAWDQRGNTIYF
TRBJ2-7 TRBV11-2 CASSLARDRIYEQYF
TRBJ2-3 TRBV5-1 CATKDGTSTDTQYF